A few counts support the clone carrying this T cell receptor (beta chain). The antigen remains undetermined. TCRdb re-derived calls from the RT-PCR reads in MiXCR, one entry per CDR3 protein. Among roughly 670,000 distinct CDR3 sequences listed, approximately 14% were seen once. The data derive from a study of response to subunit inactivated influenza vaccine. The CDR3 totals 14 residues. CDR1 is MNHEY, CDR2 SVGEGT, per germline. V dropped 8 bases and J dropped 5 bases, with 15 bases sitting between them. Broader study findings: The authors suggested that few new T cells are recruited per seasonal influenza vaccination.

This specimen consisted of PBMCs from blood, obtained approximately 15 days before vaccination. This chain links TRBV6-2 or TRBV6-3 with TRBJ2-2; maybe TRBD1 (6 bases). The TCR sequence derives from a man aged 50 or older who received an inactivated influenza vaccine. CDR3 sequence (DNA): TGTGCCAGCCGCCCTCCAGGGGAGACCGGGGAGCTGTTTTTT. Encoded protein: CASRPPGETGELFF.